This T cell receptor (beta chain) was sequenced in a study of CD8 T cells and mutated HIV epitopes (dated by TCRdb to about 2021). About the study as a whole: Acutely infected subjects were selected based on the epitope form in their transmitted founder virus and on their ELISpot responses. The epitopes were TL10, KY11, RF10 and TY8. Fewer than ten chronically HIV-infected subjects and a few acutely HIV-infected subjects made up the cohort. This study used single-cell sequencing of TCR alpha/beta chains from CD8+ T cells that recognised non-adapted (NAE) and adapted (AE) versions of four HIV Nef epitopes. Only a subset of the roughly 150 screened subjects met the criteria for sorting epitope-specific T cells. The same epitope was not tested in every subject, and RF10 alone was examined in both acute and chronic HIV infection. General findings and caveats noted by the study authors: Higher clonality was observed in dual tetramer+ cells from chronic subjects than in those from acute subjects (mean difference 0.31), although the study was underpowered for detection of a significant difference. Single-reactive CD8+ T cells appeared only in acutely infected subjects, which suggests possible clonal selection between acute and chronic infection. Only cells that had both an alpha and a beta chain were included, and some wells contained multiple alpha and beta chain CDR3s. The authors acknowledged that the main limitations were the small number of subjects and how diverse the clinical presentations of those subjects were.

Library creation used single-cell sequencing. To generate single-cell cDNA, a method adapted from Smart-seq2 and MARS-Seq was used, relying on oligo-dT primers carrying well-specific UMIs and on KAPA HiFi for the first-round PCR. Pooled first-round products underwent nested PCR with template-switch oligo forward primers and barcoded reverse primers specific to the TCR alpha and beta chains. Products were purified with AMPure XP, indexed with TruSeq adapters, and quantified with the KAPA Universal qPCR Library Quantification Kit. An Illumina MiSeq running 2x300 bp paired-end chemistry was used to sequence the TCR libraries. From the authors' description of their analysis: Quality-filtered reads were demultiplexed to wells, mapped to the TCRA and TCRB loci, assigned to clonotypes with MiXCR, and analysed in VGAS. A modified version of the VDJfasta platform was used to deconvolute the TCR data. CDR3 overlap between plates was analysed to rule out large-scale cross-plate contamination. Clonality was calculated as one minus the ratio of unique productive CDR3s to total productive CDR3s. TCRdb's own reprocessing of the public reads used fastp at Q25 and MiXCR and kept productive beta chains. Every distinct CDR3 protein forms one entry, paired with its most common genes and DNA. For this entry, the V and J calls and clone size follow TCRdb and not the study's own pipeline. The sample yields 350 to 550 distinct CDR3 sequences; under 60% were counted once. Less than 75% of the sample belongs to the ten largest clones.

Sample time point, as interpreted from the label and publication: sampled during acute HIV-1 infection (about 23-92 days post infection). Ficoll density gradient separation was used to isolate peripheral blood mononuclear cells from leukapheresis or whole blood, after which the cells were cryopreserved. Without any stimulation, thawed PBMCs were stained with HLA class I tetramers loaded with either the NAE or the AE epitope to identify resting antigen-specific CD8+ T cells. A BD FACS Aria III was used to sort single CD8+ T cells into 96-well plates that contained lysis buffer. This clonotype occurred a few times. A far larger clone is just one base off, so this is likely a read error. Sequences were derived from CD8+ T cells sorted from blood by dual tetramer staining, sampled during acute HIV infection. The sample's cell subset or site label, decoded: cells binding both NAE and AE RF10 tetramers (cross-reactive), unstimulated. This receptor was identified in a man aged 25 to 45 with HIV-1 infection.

The DNA sequence is as follows: TGCAGTGCTAGCGGCCGGGACTCCTCATTCTACTACGAGCAGTTCTTC. Its amino acids are CSASGRDSSFYYEQFF. This receptor chain uses TRBV20-1 and TRBJ2-1; matching of 6 bases hints at TRBD2 as the D gene. The germline V gene (reference sequence) supplies CDR1 DFQATT and CDR2 SNEGSKA. The CDR3 spans 16 residues, from the cysteine through the phenylalanine. Here the CDR3 DNA is all that survives: 48 bases in frame from base 1. The trim is 3 bases for V and 10 bases for J, with a gap of 25 bases between the germline ends.